These T cell receptor beta chains were read from a single sample in a study of early T cells in non-severe SARS-CoV-2 infection. A single record per CDR3 protein comes from TCRdb applying MiXCR to the 5' RACE reads. The data contain 40,000 to 55,000 distinct CDR3 sequences, about 9.2% of them singletons. Sequenced input: whole blood. These receptor sequences come from an adult who was a healthcare worker with PCR-confirmed SARS-CoV-2 infection or an uninfected control (not recorded which). CDR3s include the opening cysteine and the closing phenylalanine or tryptophan. Fields, in order: D gene, J gene, V gene, clone size, CDR3 protein. D genes are given only for firm matches. The size of a clone is reported for some rows only, either as once, few or many, or as a class for expanded clones.

NA TRBJ1-1 TRBV6-1 NA CASSEVVLTEAFF
TRBD1 TRBJ1-4 TRBV19 many CASSRGTGNNEKLFF
NA TRBJ1-1 TRBV29-1 few CSVEGRETEAFF
NA TRBJ1-1 TRBV20-1 many CSARDQGVETEAFF
NA TRBJ1-2 TRBV20-1 few CSAKRPQDSNYGYTF
NA TRBJ2-7 TRBV6-1 NA CASSERAEYNEQYF
TRBD1 TRBJ2-4 TRBV7-2 NA CASSVRTGVTLAKNIQYF
NA TRBJ2-3 TRBV9 NA CASSVYTSLVADTQYF
TRBD2 TRBJ2-1 TRBV6-5 many CASSYSSGRESYNEQFF
TRBD2 TRBJ2-1 TRBV3-1 NA CASSREWASGSYNEQFF
NA TRBJ2-2 TRBV5-4 many CASSLFSGELFF
NA TRBJ2-7 TRBV11-1 many CASKDWEAYEQYF
NA TRBJ1-5 TRBV30 NA CAWSGDTRNQPQHF
NA TRBJ2-7 TRBV7-9 many CASSFPASYEQYF
TRBD2 TRBJ2-7 TRBV27 many CASTKAGLADPFEQYF
NA TRBJ2-2 TRBV20-1 NA CSARDEEDRPVLFF
NA TRBJ2-5 TRBV12-3/TRBV12-4 many CASSFSRAEETQYF
TRBD2 TRBJ2-7 TRBV27 NA CASSLRGDGVEQYF